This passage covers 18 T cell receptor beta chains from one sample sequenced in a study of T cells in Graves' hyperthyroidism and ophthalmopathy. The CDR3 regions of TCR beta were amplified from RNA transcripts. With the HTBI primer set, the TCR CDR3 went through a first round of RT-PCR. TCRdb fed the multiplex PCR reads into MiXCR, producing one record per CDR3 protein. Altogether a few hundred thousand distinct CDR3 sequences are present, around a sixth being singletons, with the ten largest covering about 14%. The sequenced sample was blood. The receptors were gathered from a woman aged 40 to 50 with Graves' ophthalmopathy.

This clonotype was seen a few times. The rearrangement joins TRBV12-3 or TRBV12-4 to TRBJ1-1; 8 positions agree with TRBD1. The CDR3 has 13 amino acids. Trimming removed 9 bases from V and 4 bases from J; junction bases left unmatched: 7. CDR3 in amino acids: CASSPTGVTEAFF. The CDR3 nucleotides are TGTGCCAGTTCCCCGACAGGGGTCACTGAAGCTTTCTTT.

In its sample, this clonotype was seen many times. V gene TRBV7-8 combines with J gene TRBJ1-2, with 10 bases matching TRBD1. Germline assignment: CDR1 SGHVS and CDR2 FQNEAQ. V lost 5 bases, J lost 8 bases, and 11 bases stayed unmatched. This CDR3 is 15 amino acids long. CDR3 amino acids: CASSPPGQGMLGYTF. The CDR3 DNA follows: TGTGCCAGCAGCCCACCGGGACAGGGGATGCTCGGCTACACCTTC.

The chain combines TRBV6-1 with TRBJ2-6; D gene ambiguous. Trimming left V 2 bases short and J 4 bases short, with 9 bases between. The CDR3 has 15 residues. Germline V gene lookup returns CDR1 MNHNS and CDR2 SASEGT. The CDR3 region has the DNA TGTGCCAGCAGTGAAACAGTCACCGGGGCCAACGTCCTGACTTTC. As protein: CASSETVTGANVLTF.

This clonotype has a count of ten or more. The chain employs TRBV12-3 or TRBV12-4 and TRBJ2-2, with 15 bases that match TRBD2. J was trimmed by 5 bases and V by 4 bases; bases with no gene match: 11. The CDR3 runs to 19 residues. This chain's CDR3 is CASSSPGLAGGGMTGELFF. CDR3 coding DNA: TGTGCCAGCAGTTCGCCGGGACTAGCGGGAGGAGGAATGACCGGGGAGCTGTTTTTT.

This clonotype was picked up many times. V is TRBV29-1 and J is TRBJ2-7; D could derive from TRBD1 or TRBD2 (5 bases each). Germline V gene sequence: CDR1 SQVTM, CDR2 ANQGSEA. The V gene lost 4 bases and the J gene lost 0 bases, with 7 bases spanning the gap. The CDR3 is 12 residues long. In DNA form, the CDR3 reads TGCAGCGTTGGGGACCGCTCCTACGAGCAGTACTTC. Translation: CSVGDRSYEQYF.

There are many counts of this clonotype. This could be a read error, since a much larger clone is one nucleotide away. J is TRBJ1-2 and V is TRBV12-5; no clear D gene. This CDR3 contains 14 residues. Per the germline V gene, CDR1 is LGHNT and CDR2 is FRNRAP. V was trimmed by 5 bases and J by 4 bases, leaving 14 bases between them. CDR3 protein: CASGPEYPSYGYTF. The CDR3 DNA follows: TGTGCTAGTGGTCCCGAATATCCAAGCTATGGCTACACCTTC.

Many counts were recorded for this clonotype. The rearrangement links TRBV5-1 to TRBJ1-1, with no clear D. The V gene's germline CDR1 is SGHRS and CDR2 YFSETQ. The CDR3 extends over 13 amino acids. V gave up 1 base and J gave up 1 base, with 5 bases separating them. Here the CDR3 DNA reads TGCGCCAGCAGCTTGTCGGCGAACACTGAAGCTTTCTTT. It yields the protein CASSLSANTEAFF.

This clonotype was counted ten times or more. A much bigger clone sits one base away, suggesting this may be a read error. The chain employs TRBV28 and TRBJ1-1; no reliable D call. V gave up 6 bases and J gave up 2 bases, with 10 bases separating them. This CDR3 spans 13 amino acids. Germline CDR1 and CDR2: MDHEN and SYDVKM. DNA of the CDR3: TGTGCCAGCAGAAAGGGCGGAAACACTGAAGCTTTCTTT. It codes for CASRKGGNTEAFF. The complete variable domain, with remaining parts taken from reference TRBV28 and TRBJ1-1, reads DVKVTQSSRYLVKRTGEKVFLECVQDMDHENMFWYRQDPGLGLRLIYFSYDVKMKEKGDIPEGYSVSREKKERFSLILESASTNQTSMYLCASRKGGNTEAFFGQGTRLTVV.

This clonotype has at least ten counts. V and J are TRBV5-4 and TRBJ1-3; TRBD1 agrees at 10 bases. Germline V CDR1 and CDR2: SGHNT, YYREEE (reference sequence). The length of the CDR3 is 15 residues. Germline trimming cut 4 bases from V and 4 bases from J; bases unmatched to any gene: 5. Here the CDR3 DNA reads TGTGCCAGCAGCCAGGACAGGGGGGCCGGAAACACCATATATTTT. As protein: CASSQDRGAGNTIYF.

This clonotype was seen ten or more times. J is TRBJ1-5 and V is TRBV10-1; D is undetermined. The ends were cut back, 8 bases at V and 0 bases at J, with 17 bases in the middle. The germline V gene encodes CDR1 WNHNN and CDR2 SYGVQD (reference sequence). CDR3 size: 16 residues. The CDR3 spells CASGDTGEGSNQPQHF. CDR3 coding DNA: TGCGCCAGCGGAGACACGGGCGAGGGTAGCAATCAGCCCCAGCATTTT.

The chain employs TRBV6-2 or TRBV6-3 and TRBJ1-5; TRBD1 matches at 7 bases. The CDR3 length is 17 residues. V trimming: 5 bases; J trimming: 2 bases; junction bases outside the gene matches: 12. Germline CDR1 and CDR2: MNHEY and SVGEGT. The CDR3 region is CASSPSPGGQGNQPQHF. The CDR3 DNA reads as TGTGCCAGCAGTCCCTCGCCCGGCGGACAGGGCAATCAGCCCCAGCATTTT.

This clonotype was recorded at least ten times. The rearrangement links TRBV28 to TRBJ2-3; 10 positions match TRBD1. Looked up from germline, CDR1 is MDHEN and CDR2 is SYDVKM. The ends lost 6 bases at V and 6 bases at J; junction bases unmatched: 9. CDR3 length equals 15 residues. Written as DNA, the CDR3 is TGTGCCAGCAGCAGGGACAGGGGAGGAGTGGATACGCAGTATTTT. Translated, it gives CASSRDRGGVDTQYF.

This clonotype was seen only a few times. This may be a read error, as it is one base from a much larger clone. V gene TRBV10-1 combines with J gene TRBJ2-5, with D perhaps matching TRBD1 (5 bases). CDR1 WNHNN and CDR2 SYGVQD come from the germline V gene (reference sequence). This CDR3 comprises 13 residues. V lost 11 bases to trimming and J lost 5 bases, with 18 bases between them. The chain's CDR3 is CACSRKGWETQYF. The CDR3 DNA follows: TGCGCCTGCTCTCGTAAGGGGTGGGAGACCCAGTACTTC.

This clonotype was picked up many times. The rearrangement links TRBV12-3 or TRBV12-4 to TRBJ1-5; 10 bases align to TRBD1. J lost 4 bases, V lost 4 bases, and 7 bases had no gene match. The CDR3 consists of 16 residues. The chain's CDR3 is CASSSGPGQGNQPQHF. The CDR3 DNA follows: TGTGCCAGCAGTTCAGGGCCGGGACAGGGGAATCAGCCCCAGCATTTT.

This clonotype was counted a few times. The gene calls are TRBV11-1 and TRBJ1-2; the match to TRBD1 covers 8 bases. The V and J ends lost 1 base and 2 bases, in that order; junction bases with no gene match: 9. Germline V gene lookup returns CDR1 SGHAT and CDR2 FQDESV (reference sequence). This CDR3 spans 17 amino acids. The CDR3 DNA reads TGTGCCAGCAGCTTAGTTGCGCCAGGGGGCCTCAACTATGGCTACACCTTC. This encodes CASSLVAPGGLNYGYTF.

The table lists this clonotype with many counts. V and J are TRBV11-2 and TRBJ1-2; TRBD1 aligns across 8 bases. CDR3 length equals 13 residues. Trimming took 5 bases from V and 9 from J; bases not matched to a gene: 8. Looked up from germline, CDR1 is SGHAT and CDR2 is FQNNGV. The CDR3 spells CASSPGQGSSYTF. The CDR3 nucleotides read TGTGCCAGCAGCCCCGGACAGGGATCAAGCTACACCTTC.

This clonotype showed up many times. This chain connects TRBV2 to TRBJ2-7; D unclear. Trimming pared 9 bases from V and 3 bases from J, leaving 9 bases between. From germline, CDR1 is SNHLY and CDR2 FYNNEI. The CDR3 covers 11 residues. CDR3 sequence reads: CASIGYYEQYF. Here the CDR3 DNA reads TGTGCCAGTATCGGATACTACGAGCAGTACTTC.

DNA of the CDR3: TGTGCCAGCAGCCCTACCCGCCCGGGCACTGAAGCTTTCTTT. Protein sequence: CASSPTRPGTEAFF. The rearrangement links TRBV28 to TRBJ1-1; D is uncertain. The V end was cut by 6 bases, the J end by 4 bases, with 15 bases between. Germline CDR1 is MDHEN and CDR2 is SYDVKM. CDR3 size: 14 residues.